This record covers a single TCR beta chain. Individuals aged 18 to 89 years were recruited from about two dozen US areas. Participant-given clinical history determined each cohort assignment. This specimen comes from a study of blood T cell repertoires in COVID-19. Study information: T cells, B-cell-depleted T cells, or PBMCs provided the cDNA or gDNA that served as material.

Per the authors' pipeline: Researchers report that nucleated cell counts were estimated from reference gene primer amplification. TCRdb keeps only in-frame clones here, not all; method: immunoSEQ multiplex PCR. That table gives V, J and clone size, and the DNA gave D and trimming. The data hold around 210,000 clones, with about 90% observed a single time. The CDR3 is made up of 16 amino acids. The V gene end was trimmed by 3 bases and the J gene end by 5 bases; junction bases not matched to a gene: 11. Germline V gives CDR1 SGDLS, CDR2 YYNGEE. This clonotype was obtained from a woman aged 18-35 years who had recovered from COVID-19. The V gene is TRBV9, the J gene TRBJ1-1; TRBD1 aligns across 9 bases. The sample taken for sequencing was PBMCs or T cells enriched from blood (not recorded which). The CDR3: CASSANRDRDFTEAFF. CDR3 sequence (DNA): TGTGCCAGCAGCGCGAATCGGGACAGGGATTTTACTGAAGCTTTCTTT.